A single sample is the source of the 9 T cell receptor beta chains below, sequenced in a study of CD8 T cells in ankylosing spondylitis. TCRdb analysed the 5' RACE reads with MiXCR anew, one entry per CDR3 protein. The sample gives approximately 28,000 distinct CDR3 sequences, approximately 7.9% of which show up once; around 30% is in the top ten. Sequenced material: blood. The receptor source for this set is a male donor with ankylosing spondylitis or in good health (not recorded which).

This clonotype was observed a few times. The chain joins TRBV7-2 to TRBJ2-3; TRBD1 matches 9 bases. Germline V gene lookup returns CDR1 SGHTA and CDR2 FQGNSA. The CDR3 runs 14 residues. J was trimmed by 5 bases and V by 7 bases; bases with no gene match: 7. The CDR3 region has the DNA TGTGCCAGCATCCACAGGGGGCAGGGAGATACGCAGTATTTT. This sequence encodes CASIHRGQGDTQYF.

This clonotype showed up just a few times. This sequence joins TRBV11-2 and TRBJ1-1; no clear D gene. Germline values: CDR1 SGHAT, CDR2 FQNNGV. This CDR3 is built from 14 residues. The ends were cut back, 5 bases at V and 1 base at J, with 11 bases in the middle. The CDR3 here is CASSTRDQNTEAFF. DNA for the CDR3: TGTGCCAGCAGCACCAGAGATCAGAACACTGAAGCTTTCTTT.

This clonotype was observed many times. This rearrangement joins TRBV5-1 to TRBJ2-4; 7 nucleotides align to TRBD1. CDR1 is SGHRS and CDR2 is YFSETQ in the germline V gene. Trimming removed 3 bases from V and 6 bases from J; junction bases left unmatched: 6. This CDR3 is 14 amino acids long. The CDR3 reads CASSSRTGPNIQYF. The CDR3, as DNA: TGCGCCAGCAGCTCTAGGACAGGCCCAAACATTCAGTACTTC.

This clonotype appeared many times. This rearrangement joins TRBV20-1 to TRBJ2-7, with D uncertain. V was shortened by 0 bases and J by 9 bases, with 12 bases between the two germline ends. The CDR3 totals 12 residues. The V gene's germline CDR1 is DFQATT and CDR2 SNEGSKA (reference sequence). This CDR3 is CSARDQWARQYF. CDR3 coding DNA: TGCAGTGCTAGAGATCAGTGGGCCAGGCAGTACTTC.

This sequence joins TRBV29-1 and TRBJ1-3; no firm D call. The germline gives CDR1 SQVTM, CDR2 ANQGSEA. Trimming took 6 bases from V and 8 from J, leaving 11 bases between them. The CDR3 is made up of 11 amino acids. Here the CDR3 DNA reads TGCAGCGTCGGTGGATTAGACACCATATATTTT. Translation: CSVGGLDTIYF.

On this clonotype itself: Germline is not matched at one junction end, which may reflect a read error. In DNA, the CDR3 is TGTGCTAGCAGCCCGGGGACAGGTAGCACAGATACGCAGTATTTT. This codes for CASSPGTGSTDTQYF. The chain combines TRBV7-7 with TRBJ2-3; 8 bases agree with TRBD1. CDR3 size: 15 residues. Per the germline V gene, CDR1 is SSHAT and CDR2 is FNYEAQ (reference sequence).

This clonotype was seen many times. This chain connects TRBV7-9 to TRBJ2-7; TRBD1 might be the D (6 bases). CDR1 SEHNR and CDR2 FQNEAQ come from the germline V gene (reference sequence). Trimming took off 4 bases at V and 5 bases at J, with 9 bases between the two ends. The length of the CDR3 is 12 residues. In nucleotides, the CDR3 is TGTGCCAGCAGCTGGGACATCCACGAGCAGTACTTC. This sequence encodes CASSWDIHEQYF.

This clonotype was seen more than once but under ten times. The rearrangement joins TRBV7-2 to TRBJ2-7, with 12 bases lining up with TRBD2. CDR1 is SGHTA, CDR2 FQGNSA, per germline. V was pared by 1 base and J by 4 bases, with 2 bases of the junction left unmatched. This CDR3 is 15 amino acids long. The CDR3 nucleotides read TGTGCCAGCAGCTTAGGGACTAGCGGGATATACGAGCAGTACTTC. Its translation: CASSLGTSGIYEQYF. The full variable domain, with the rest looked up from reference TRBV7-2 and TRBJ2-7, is GAGVSQSPSNKVTEKGKDVELRCDPISGHTALYWYRQSLGQGLEFLIYFQGNSAPDKSGLPSDRFSAERTGGSVSTLTIQRTQQEDSAVYLCASSLGTSGIYEQYFGPGTRLTVT.

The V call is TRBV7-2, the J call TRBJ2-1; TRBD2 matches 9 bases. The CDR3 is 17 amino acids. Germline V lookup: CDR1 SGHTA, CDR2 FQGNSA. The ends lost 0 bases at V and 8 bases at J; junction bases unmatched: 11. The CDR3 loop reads CASSLARSGGPRDEQFF. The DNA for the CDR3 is TGTGCCAGCAGCTTAGCGCGAAGCGGGGGGCCTCGGGATGAGCAGTTCTTC.